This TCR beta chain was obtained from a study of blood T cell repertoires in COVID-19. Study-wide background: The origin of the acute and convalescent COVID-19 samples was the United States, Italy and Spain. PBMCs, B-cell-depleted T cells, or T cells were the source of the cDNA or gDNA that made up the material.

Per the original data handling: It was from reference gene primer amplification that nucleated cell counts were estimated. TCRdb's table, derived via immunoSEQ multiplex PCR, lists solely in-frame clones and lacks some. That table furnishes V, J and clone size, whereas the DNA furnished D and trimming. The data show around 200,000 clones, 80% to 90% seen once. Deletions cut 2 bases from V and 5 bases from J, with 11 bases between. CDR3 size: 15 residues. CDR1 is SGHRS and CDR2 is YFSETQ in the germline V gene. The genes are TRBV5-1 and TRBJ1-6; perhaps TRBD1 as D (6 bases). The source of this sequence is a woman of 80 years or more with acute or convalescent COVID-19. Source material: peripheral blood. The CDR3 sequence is CASSLQGNDNSPLHF. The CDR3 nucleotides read TGCGCCAGCAGCTTACAGGGAAATGATAATTCACCCCTCCACTTT. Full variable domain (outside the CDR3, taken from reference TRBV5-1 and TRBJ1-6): KAGVTQTPRYLIKTRGQQVTLSCSPISGHRSVSWYQQTPGQGLQFLFEYFSETQRNKGNFPGRFSGRQFSNSRSEMNVSTLELGDSALYLCASSLQGNDNSPLHFGNGTRLTVT.